The entry below gives a single T cell receptor beta chain sequence along with its context. The data were produced by immunoSEQ multiplex PCR, yet TCRdb's version contains in-frame clones alone and is incomplete. The data contain approximately 130,000 clones, about 90% of them singletons. The data were taken from a study of blood T cell repertoires in COVID-19. Germline-derived CDR1 and CDR2 are SGHTA and FQGNSA. The CDR3 runs to 13 residues. Germline trimming cut 6 bases from V and 2 bases from J; bases unmatched to any gene: 2. What was sequenced was peripheral blood. The TCR sequence derives from a man in his fifties with active COVID-19. This chain links TRBV7-2 with TRBJ1-1; 8 bases agree with TRBD1. CDR3 amino acids: CASRGTGNTEAFF. The DNA for the CDR3 is TGTGCCAGCAGGGGGACAGGCAACACTGAAGCTTTCTTT.